The 29 T cell receptor beta chains in this list originate from one sample, sequenced in a study of T cells after yellow fever vaccination. In TCRdb, the 5' RACE reads were re-called with MiXCR into one record per CDR3 protein. The table includes some 350,000 distinct CDR3 sequences, over 4% detected once. Sequenced here: PBMCs, sampled 5 days after the yellow fever booster vaccination. These receptors all come from a man between 18 and 35 years old who received the YFV17D yellow fever vaccine.

The chain recombines TRBV7-6 with TRBJ2-3; D could derive from TRBD1 or TRBD2 (5 bases each). CDR1 SGHVS and CDR2 FNYEAQ come from the germline V gene. The CDR3 sequence is 11 residues long. Trimming removed 4 bases at V and 10 bases at J, with 9 bases between. The CDR3 sequence: CASSSLGAQYF. In nucleotides, the CDR3 is TGTGCCAGCAGCTCCCTGGGGGCGCAGTATTTT.

This clonotype occurred many times. This chain uses TRBV25-1 with TRBJ2-7, with a weak D call TRBD2 (5 bases). V was pared by 3 bases and J by 5 bases, with 11 bases between. Germline V gene sequence: CDR1 MGHDK, CDR2 SYGVNS. The length of the CDR3 is 13 residues. The CDR3 DNA follows: TGTGCCAGCAGTGAGGTTGGAGGAAACGAGCAGTACGTC. Translating gives CASSEVGGNEQYV.

This clonotype has a handful of counts. The chain combines TRBV6-6 with TRBJ2-7; either TRBD1 or TRBD2 may fit D (6 bases each). Germline V lookup: CDR1 MNHNY, CDR2 SVGAGI (reference sequence). V was trimmed by 5 bases and J by 6 bases, leaving 14 bases between them. The CDR3 consists of 13 residues. CDR3 nucleotides: TGTGCCAGCAGTAGGGTTCGGGGGCCCGAGCAGTACGTC. Protein sequence: CASSRVRGPEQYV.

This clonotype was found many times. This rearrangement joins TRBV7-3 to TRBJ2-3, with a tentative D call TRBD2 (6 bases). CDR1 is SGHTA, CDR2 FQGTGA, per germline. The V gene lost 5 bases and the J gene lost 6 bases, with 18 bases spanning the gap. The CDR3 has 15 amino acids. The CDR3, as DNA: TGTGCCAGCAGCAAATCCCGGGACTCTGGGGATACGCAGTATTTT. Its protein is CASSKSRDSGDTQYF.

This clonotype was seen more than once but under ten times. V and J are TRBV7-2 and TRBJ1-2, with D possibly matching TRBD1 (5 bases). This CDR3 contains 13 residues. Germline values: CDR1 SGHTA, CDR2 FQGNSA. Trimming pared 4 bases from V and 8 bases from J, leaving 14 bases between. The CDR3 DNA reads TGTGCCAGCAGCTGGGGGATCGGAAAAGGCTACACCTTC. It translates to CASSWGIGKGYTF.

This clonotype came up a few times. V gene TRBV12-3 or TRBV12-4 combines with J gene TRBJ1-5; 9 nucleotides line up with TRBD1. With 5 bases clipped from V and 3 bases from J, the junction kept 8 bases outside the gene matches. The CDR3 loop spans 16 amino acids. CDR3 nucleotides: TGTGCCAGCAGTACAGAACAGGGGGCGGCCAATCAGCCCCAGCATTTT. Translation: CASSTEQGAANQPQHF.

This clonotype came up many times. The chain links TRBV12-3 or TRBV12-4 to TRBJ1-1; 7 positions match TRBD1. With 7 bases clipped from V and 2 bases from J, the junction kept 4 bases outside the gene matches. The CDR3 has 13 amino acids. The CDR3 here is CASTGTENTEAFF. As DNA, the CDR3 is TGTGCCAGCACCGGGACAGAAAACACTGAAGCTTTCTTT.

This clonotype occurred a few times. V gene TRBV27 combines with J gene TRBJ2-7; 9 bases are shared with TRBD1. The germline V gene has CDR1 MNHEY and CDR2 SMNVEV (reference sequence). The CDR3 extends over 15 amino acids. V shed 4 bases, J shed 3 bases, and the junction held 7 bases outside the gene matches. Here the CDR3 reads CASSSRPGQGYEQYF. The CDR3 DNA follows: TGTGCCAGCAGTTCTCGTCCGGGACAGGGCTACGAGCAGTACTTC.

The chain has TRBV7-3 and TRBJ1-1, with D possibly matching TRBD1 (5 bases). Deletions cut 5 bases from V and 4 bases from J, with 14 bases between. There are 14 residues in the CDR3. Germline CDR1 reads SGHTA; CDR2 reads FQGTGA. This CDR3 is CASSPGRGSTEAFF. The CDR3, as DNA: TGTGCCAGCAGCCCTGGGAGGGGCAGCACTGAAGCTTTCTTT.

J is TRBJ1-2 and V is TRBV30, with 7 bases that match TRBD1. Germline V gene data show CDR1 as GTSNPN and CDR2 as SVGIG (reference sequence). The CDR3 has 11 amino acids. Losses at the gene ends were 3 bases for V and 7 bases for J; bases not matched to a gene: 2. The CDR3, as DNA: TGTGCCTGGAGCGAGGGGGCTGGCTACACCTTC. Translation gives CAWSEGAGYTF.

Worth noting for this clonotype: Relative to the germline gene, one junction end is altered; a read error may explain this. DNA of the CDR3: TGTGCCACCAGCAGAGAAGCGGGGGGGCCTCAGGTCTTC. Residues: CATSREAGGPQVF. The gene calls are TRBV15 and TRBJ2-1; 10 nucleotides agree with TRBD2. From germline, CDR1 is LNHNV and CDR2 YYDKDF (reference sequence). The CDR3 is 13 amino acids.

This clonotype was picked up a small number of times. The chain joins TRBV7-9 to TRBJ1-1; the D gene is possibly TRBD1 (5 bases). The V gene's germline CDR1 is SEHNR and CDR2 FQNEAQ (reference sequence). Between the trimmed V and J ends, which lost 8 bases and 1 base, there was a span of 11 bases. The CDR3 is made up of 13 amino acids. CDR3 sequence: CASDGTPNTEAFF. The CDR3 coding sequence is TGTGCCAGCGACGGGACGCCGAACACTGAAGCTTTCTTT.

The chain employs TRBV12-3 or TRBV12-4 and TRBJ2-7; D gene uncertain. The CDR3 is made up of 12 amino acids. V gave up 6 bases and J gave up 2 bases, with 8 bases separating them. The CDR3 loop is CASRYRTYEQYF. As DNA, the CDR3 is TGTGCCAGCAGGTACAGAACCTACGAGCAGTACTTC.

This clonotype was counted ten times or more. The chain carries TRBV7-9 and TRBJ2-7; D remains ambiguous. CDR1 and CDR2 (germline): SEHNR, FQNEAQ (reference sequence). V was shortened by 10 bases and J by 4 bases, with 14 bases between the two germline ends. CDR3 size: 12 residues. CDR3 nucleotide sequence: TGTGCCATCACAGTAGTGGGTTACGAGCAGTACGTC. Residues: CAITVVGYEQYV.

This clonotype has a count of ten or more. V is TRBV27 and J is TRBJ1-1; D uncertain. Germline V lookup: CDR1 MNHEY, CDR2 SMNVEV (reference sequence). Deletions cut 0 bases from V and 4 bases from J, with 6 bases between. The CDR3 totals 13 residues. In nucleotides, the CDR3 is TGTGCCAGCAGTTTATCGACGGGCACTGAAGCTTTCTTT. Its protein is CASSLSTGTEAFF.

In its sample, this clonotype was seen many times. This chain uses TRBV7-6 with TRBJ2-3; TRBD2 aligns across 11 bases. This CDR3 is built from 19 residues. V lost 6 bases and J lost 1; bases outside the gene matches: 15. Germline V gives CDR1 SGHVS, CDR2 FNYEAQ. CDR3 sequence (DNA): TGTGCCAGCAGATCGATTAGCGGGGGGGACGGACCCGGCACAGATACGCAGTATTTT. Encoded protein: CASRSISGGDGPGTDTQYF.

This clonotype was observed a handful of times. The chain is built from TRBV7-2 and TRBJ2-5; 11 bases are shared with TRBD2. The length of the CDR3 is 16 residues. V lost 4 bases to trimming and J lost 4 bases; unmatched junction nucleotides: 8. Germline V gives CDR1 SGHTA, CDR2 FQGNSA. The CDR3 nucleotides read TGTGCCAGCAGCTCCCTTAGCGGGGGGGCCGCAGAGACCCAGTACTTC. Translated, it gives CASSSLSGGAAETQYF.

This clonotype was seen a handful of times. The chain combines TRBV4-3 with TRBJ1-1; D is ambiguous. The germline gives CDR1 LGHNA, CDR2 YSLEER. This CDR3 has 14 amino acids. V was clipped by 2 bases and J by 1 base, with 8 bases between them. The CDR3 here is CASSQRLENTEAFF. In DNA form, the CDR3 reads TGCGCCAGCAGCCAACGTCTGGAGAACACTGAAGCTTTCTTT.

The chain carries TRBV4-3 and TRBJ1-3, with no clear D. The V gene lost 1 base and the J gene lost 0 bases, with 10 bases spanning the gap. This CDR3 region has 16 residues. The germline V gene encodes CDR1 LGHNA and CDR2 YSLEER. The CDR3 coding sequence is TGCGCCAGCAGCCAAGGGATCGGGATCTCTGGAAACACCATATATTTT. This translates into CASSQGIGISGNTIYF.

This clonotype was seen at least ten times. This chain connects TRBV7-2 to TRBJ2-1, with D possibly TRBD1 on 5 matching bases. This CDR3 has 13 residues. V lost 1 base, J lost 9 bases, and 10 bases lay in between. Germline V lookup: CDR1 SGHTA, CDR2 FQGNSA. In DNA, the CDR3 is TGTGCCAGCAGCTTAGGGCAGGGTACTGAGCAGTTCTTC. Translation gives CASSLGQGTEQFF.

The sample holds a few counts of this clonotype. The chain combines TRBV12-3 or TRBV12-4 with TRBJ1-2, with D possibly TRBD1 on 5 matching bases. The CDR3 contains 12 residues. Trimming shortened V by 6 bases and J by 6 bases, and 11 bases separated the two germline ends. The CDR3 loop reads CASSEGSHGYTF. Here the CDR3 DNA reads TGTGCCAGCAGCGAGGGGTCCCATGGCTACACCTTC.

The chain is built from TRBV5-1 and TRBJ2-3; 8 positions agree with TRBD1. CDR1 is SGHRS and CDR2 is YFSETQ in the germline V gene. The V and J ends lost 5 bases and 4 bases, in that order; junction bases with no gene match: 0. CDR3 length: 12 residues. The CDR3 bases are TGCGCCAGCAGGACAGGGGCAGATACGCAGTATTTT. Amino acids: CASRTGADTQYF. The complete variable domain, with remaining parts taken from reference TRBV5-1 and TRBJ2-3, reads KAGVTQTPRYLIKTRGQQVTLSCSPISGHRSVSWYQQTPGQGLQFLFEYFSETQRNKGNFPGRFSGRQFSNSRSEMNVSTLELGDSALYLCASRTGADTQYFGPGTRLTVL.

This clonotype has ten or more counts. The chain links TRBV4-2 to TRBJ2-7, with 7 bases aligning to TRBD2. Germline V lookup: CDR1 LGHNA, CDR2 YNFKEQ. J lost 4 bases, V lost 0 bases, and 6 bases had no gene match. The CDR3 runs 15 residues. The CDR3 DNA reads as TGTGCCAGCAGCCAAGACGCAGCGGGGCCGTACGAGCAGTACGTC. The encoded protein is CASSQDAAGPYEQYV.

The chain combines TRBV5-4 with TRBJ1-2; maybe TRBD1 (6 bases). This CDR3 has 13 amino acids. The V gene lost 4 bases and the J gene lost 5 bases, with 12 bases spanning the gap. Germline CDR1 and CDR2: SGHNT and YYREEE (reference sequence). The CDR3 loop reads CASSERTAYGYTF. The CDR3 DNA is TGTGCCAGCAGCGAACGGACAGCGTATGGCTACACCTTC.

This clonotype has a count of ten or more. V gene TRBV6-2 or TRBV6-3 combines with J gene TRBJ2-1; D unresolved. Trimming left V 6 bases short and J 11 bases short, with 14 bases between. Germline lookup yields CDR1 MNHEY and CDR2 SVGEGT. CDR3 length equals 12 residues. CDR3 nucleotides: TGTGCCAGCAGCTATATTTCCGTAAAGCAGTTCTTC. Translation: CASSYISVKQFF.

This clonotype was picked up a small number of times. The rearrangement uses TRBV5-1 and TRBJ2-3; D gene uncertain. The CDR3 is 12 residues long. V shed 3 bases and J shed 8 bases, with 10 bases lying between them. The V gene's germline CDR1 is SGHRS and CDR2 YFSETQ. CDR3 in DNA: TGCGCCAGCAGCTCCCCCTTCGGTACGCAGTATTTT. Its protein product is CASSSPFGTQYF.

This clonotype has more than one count but fewer than ten. The V and J genes are TRBV4-1 and TRBJ2-2; D perhaps matches TRBD2 (6 bases). The CDR3 contains 14 residues. From germline, CDR1 is MGHRA and CDR2 YSYEKL. The ends were cut back, 1 base at V and 7 bases at J, with 10 bases in the middle. DNA for the CDR3: TGCGCCAGCAGCCAAGGACTAGTGCTCGGGGAGCTGTTTTTT. This gives the protein CASSQGLVLGELFF.

This clonotype was seen at least ten times. CDR3 DNA: TGCGCCAGCACAATGACAGGGGCCAACACTGAAGCTTTCTTT. This codes for CASTMTGANTEAFF. The V call is TRBV5-1, the J call TRBJ1-1; 8 bases agree with TRBD1. Germline V lookup: CDR1 SGHRS, CDR2 YFSETQ. Losses at the gene ends were 6 bases for V and 2 bases for J; bases not matched to a gene: 6. This CDR3 contains 14 residues. The full variable domain, in which reference TRBV5-1 and TRBJ1-1 provide the parts outside the CDR3, is KAGVTQTPRYLIKTRGQQVTLSCSPISGHRSVSWYQQTPGQGLQFLFEYFSETQRNKGNFPGRFSGRQFSNSRSEMNVSTLELGDSALYLCASTMTGANTEAFFGQGTRLTVV.

The CDR3 nucleotides read TGCAGTGCTAACTCATGGGACTACTACGAGCAGTACGTC. Translation gives CSANSWDYYEQYV. The chain combines TRBV20-1 with TRBJ2-7; 7 nucleotides match TRBD2. The CDR3 sequence is 13 residues long. CDR1 DFQATT and CDR2 SNEGSKA come from the germline V gene (reference sequence). The J segment lost 3 bases and the V segment lost 4 bases, leaving 6 bases of the junction unmatched.